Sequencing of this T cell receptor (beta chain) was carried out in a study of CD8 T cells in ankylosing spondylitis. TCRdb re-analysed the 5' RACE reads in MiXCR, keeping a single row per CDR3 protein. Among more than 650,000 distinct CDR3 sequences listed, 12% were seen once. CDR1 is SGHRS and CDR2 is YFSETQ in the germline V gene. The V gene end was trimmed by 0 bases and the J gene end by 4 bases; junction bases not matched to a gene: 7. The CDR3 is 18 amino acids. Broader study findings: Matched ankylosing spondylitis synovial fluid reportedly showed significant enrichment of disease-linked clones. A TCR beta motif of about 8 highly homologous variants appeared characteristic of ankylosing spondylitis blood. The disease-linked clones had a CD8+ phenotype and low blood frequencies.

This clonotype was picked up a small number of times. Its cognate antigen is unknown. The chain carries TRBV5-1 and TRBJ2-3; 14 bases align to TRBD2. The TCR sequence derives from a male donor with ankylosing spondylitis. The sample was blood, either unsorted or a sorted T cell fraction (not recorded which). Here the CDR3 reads CASSLAGTSGRVADTQYF. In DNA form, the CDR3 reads TGCGCCAGCAGCTTGGCCGGGACTAGCGGGAGAGTGGCAGATACGCAGTATTTT.